Below, 27 T cell receptor beta chains from the same sample are listed, as sequenced in a study of human T cells and chemical hapten exposure. TCRdb itself ran the RACE reads through MiXCR, one entry per CDR3 protein. This sample has just under 350,000 distinct CDR3 sequences, with approximately 6.3% found just once. The sample's time point: patch test 1, 2 weeks after DPC sensitization. Treatment specified: therapeutic diphenylcyclopropenone sensitization with weekly scalp DPC. The specimen was whole blood, collected in connection with sensitization to the hapten diphenylcyclopropenone (DPC). The receptors come from a woman younger than 35 with alopecia areata. Some clones in this sample may be carry-over from other donors' samples.

This clonotype was counted many times. This chain's CDR3 is CSVRRDPWSTEAFF. The CDR3 DNA reads as TGCAGTGTACGCAGGGACCCATGGAGCACTGAAGCTTTCTTT. The rearrangement joins TRBV20-1 to TRBJ1-1; D is perhaps TRBD1 (5 bases). The CDR3 has 14 residues. The V end was cut by 7 bases, the J end by 4 bases, with 19 bases between. Per germline, CDR1 DFQATT and CDR2 SNEGSKA (reference sequence).

This clonotype was picked up a small number of times. The rearrangement joins TRBV7-9 to TRBJ1-4, with 10 bases that match TRBD1. V shed 5 bases and J 0 bases; nucleotides not matched to a gene: 6. Germline CDR1 and CDR2: SEHNR and FQNEAQ (reference sequence). CDR3 length equals 17 residues. The DNA of the CDR3 is TGTGCCAGCAGCCCAGGGGACAGGGGCTCAACTAATGAAAAACTGTTTTTT. Translating gives CASSPGDRGSTNEKLFF.

This sequence joins TRBV20-1 and TRBJ2-7, with TRBD2 matching over 12 bases. V was pared by 0 bases and J by 3 bases, with 18 bases of the junction left unmatched. CDR1 is DFQATT, CDR2 SNEGSKA, per germline (reference sequence). There are 20 residues in the CDR3. CDR3 DNA: TGCAGTGCTAGAGATCCGACCGACCTAGCGGGGGGGCTTAATATCTACGAGCAGTACTTC. It is translated as CSARDPTDLAGGLNIYEQYF.

The table lists this clonotype with a few counts. V is TRBV4-3 and J is TRBJ2-5; D is undetermined. Germline CDR1 is LGHNA and CDR2 is YSLEER. The CDR3 contains 15 residues. Trimming took off 0 bases at V and 5 bases at J, with 13 bases between the two ends. The CDR3 protein is CASSQDQWWGETQYF. CDR3 nucleotide sequence: TGCGCCAGCAGCCAAGATCAGTGGTGGGGTGAGACCCAGTACTTC.

This clonotype was counted many times. V is TRBV7-9 and J is TRBJ2-3; 7 positions match TRBD1. The junction had 13 bases not matched to a gene; V was cut back by 2 bases and J by 2 bases. Germline CDR1 and CDR2: SEHNR and FQNEAQ (reference sequence). There are 18 residues in the CDR3. CDR3: CASSLMDYGTANTDTQYF. The DNA for the CDR3 is TGTGCCAGCAGCTTAATGGATTATGGGACAGCGAACACAGATACGCAGTATTTT.

The chain employs TRBV6-5 and TRBJ1-2; 9 bases are shared with TRBD1. Germline V gene sequence: CDR1 MNHEY, CDR2 SVGAGI. V lost 5 bases and J lost 8; bases outside the gene matches: 15. This CDR3 is 16 amino acids long. CDR3 nucleotides: TGTGCCAGCAGTCGACAAAGCATAGGGACAGGGCAAGGCTACACCTTC. Translating gives CASSRQSIGTGQGYTF.

This clonotype has at least ten counts. The chain has TRBV11-2 and TRBJ2-3; D call uncertain. V lost 5 bases and J lost 6, with 18 bases in between. The CDR3 is 15 residues long. From germline, CDR1 is SGHAT and CDR2 FQNNGV. CDR3 protein: CASSLISGFPDTQYF. The CDR3 coding sequence is TGTGCCAGCAGCCTGATCTCCGGCTTCCCGGATACGCAGTATTTT.

This clonotype was seen repeatedly, ten times or more. This chain joins TRBV6-6 and TRBJ2-3; possible D gene TRBD1, 6 bases. Germline V gene lookup returns CDR1 MNHNY and CDR2 SVGAGI (reference sequence). V lost 0 bases to trimming and J lost 1 base, with 11 bases between them. This CDR3 is 16 amino acids long. CDR3 protein: CASSYSIRGGTDTQYF. The CDR3 coding sequence is TGTGCCAGCAGTTACTCGATCAGGGGCGGCACAGATACGCAGTATTTT.

The table lists this clonotype with many counts. The rearrangement links TRBV4-3 to TRBJ1-1; D gene ambiguous. Germline CDR1 and CDR2: LGHNA and YSLEER. The CDR3 sequence is 14 residues long. V was cut by 4 bases and J by 2 bases, with 11 bases left in between. CDR3 sequence: CASSPQEANTEAFF. CDR3 sequence (DNA): TGCGCCAGCAGCCCCCAGGAGGCAAACACTGAAGCTTTCTTT.

This chain uses TRBV29-1 with TRBJ2-1, with a weak D call TRBD2 (6 bases). This CDR3 has 14 amino acids. Germline-derived CDR1 and CDR2 are SQVTM and ANQGSEA. The ends were cut back, 3 bases at V and 3 bases at J, with 12 bases in the middle. CDR3 amino acids: CSVDRRGSYNEQFF. DNA of the CDR3: TGCAGCGTTGATAGGCGGGGAAGCTACAATGAGCAGTTCTTC.

This clonotype was detected only a few times. The genes are TRBV4-3 and TRBJ1-1; no firm D call. CDR3 length: 13 amino acids. The germline V gene encodes CDR1 LGHNA and CDR2 YSLEER. Trimming took off 0 bases at V and 5 bases at J, with 7 bases between the two ends. CDR3 protein: CASSQDWGTEAFF. The CDR3 DNA is TGCGCCAGCAGCCAAGACTGGGGTACTGAAGCTTTCTTT.

This clonotype was observed at least ten times. V usage is TRBV5-1 and J usage is TRBJ2-5, with D maybe TRBD2 (5 bases). Germline V gene sequence: CDR1 SGHRS, CDR2 YFSETQ. The germline V and J ends were trimmed by 7 bases and 0 bases, with 10 bases remaining between them. The CDR3 has 13 residues. In DNA form, the CDR3 reads TGCGCCAGCGGGTTCGGGGACCAAGAGACCCAGTACTTC. Translation: CASGFGDQETQYF.

This clonotype was seen only a few times. V and J are TRBV27 and TRBJ1-1; no firm D call. The CDR3 has 13 residues. V dropped 6 bases and J dropped 2 bases, with 10 bases sitting between them. Per germline, CDR1 MNHEY and CDR2 SMNVEV (reference sequence). CDR3 DNA sequence: TGTGCCAGCAGACGGACGGCTAACACTGAAGCTTTCTTT. Protein product: CASRRTANTEAFF.

This clonotype was seen only a few times. The chain carries TRBV2 and TRBJ2-6; D remains ambiguous. CDR1 and CDR2 (germline): SNHLY, FYNNEI. V was clipped by 8 bases and J by 0 bases, with 8 bases between them. This CDR3 spans 14 amino acids. The CDR3 DNA sequence: TGTGCCAGCCGATGGAGCTCTGGGGCCAACGTCCTGACTTTC. It codes for CASRWSSGANVLTF. Looking up the rest from reference TRBV2 and TRBJ2-6 gives the full variable domain: EPEVTQTPSHQVTQMGQEVILRCVPISNHLYFYWYRQILGQKVEFLVSFYNNEISEKSEIFDDQFSVERPDGSNFTLKIRSTKLEDSAMYFCASRWSSGANVLTFGAGSRLTVL.

The sample holds a few counts of this clonotype. This chain uses TRBV6-5 with TRBJ1-4; D is unresolved. The germline gives CDR1 MNHEY, CDR2 SVGAGI. V was cut by 5 bases and J by 7 bases, with 20 bases left in between. There are 16 residues in the CDR3. The CDR3 loop is CASSHAGYRSGEKLFF. CDR3 in DNA: TGTGCCAGCAGTCACGCTGGCTACCGTTCAGGTGAAAAACTGTTTTTT.

The chain employs TRBV10-3 and TRBJ1-3; possible D gene TRBD1, 6 bases. CDR1 is ENHRY and CDR2 is SYGVKD in the germline V gene. The CDR3 covers 16 residues. V shed 0 bases and J shed 0 bases, with 9 bases lying between them. CDR3 sequence (DNA): TGTGCCATCAGTGAGTCAGGACAGAGCTCTGGAAACACCATATATTTT. This translates into CAISESGQSSGNTIYF.

J is TRBJ1-1 and V is TRBV27; 7 nucleotides line up with TRBD1. The length of the CDR3 is 16 residues. The J segment lost 3 bases and the V segment lost 6 bases, leaving 13 bases of the junction unmatched. Per germline, CDR1 MNHEY and CDR2 SMNVEV (reference sequence). As DNA, the CDR3 is TGTGCCAGCAGACCGAAACAGGGGAGAGTTTACACTGAAGCTTTCTTT. This sequence encodes CASRPKQGRVYTEAFF.

J is TRBJ1-6 and V is TRBV2; weak D call: TRBD1 (5 bases). Trimming shortened V by 6 bases and J by 6 bases, and 12 bases separated the two germline ends. In germline, CDR1 is SNHLY, CDR2 FYNNEI. This CDR3 spans 14 amino acids. CDR3 DNA sequence: TGTGCCAGCAGACCCGGGACGGTTAATTCACCCCTCCACTTT. Translation gives CASRPGTVNSPLHF.

The V and J genes are TRBV5-1 and TRBJ2-5; 12 nucleotides line up with TRBD2. V gave up 4 bases and J gave up 5 bases; unmatched junction bases: 9. Germline V gene sequence: CDR1 SGHRS, CDR2 YFSETQ. This CDR3 contains 16 residues. DNA of the CDR3: TGCGCCAGCAGCGTCTCCCTAGCGGGGGGGCAGGAGACCCAGTACTTC. Amino acids: CASSVSLAGGQETQYF. Full variable domain (rest looked up from reference TRBV5-1 and TRBJ2-5): KAGVTQTPRYLIKTRGQQVTLSCSPISGHRSVSWYQQTPGQGLQFLFEYFSETQRNKGNFPGRFSGRQFSNSRSEMNVSTLELGDSALYLCASSVSLAGGQETQYFGPGTRLLVL.

This clonotype was seen many times. The V gene is TRBV7-8, the J gene TRBJ2-1; TRBD2 aligns across 8 bases. J gave up 3 bases and V 1 base, and 8 bases lay outside the gene matches. Germline V gene lookup returns CDR1 SGHVS and CDR2 FQNEAQ. There are 17 residues in the CDR3. The CDR3 DNA follows: TGTGCCAGCAGCTTAGGAGCGCGTGCGGGGGGCTACAATGAGCAGTTCTTC. This codes for CASSLGARAGGYNEQFF.

The V call is TRBV7-9, the J call TRBJ2-4; 7 bases map to TRBD1. Trimming removed 7 bases from V and 6 bases from J; junction bases left unmatched: 6. The CDR3 loop spans 13 amino acids. Per germline, CDR1 SEHNR and CDR2 FQNEAQ (reference sequence). The DNA for the CDR3 is TGTGCCAGCAAAGGGGGCCAGGGAAACATTCAGTACTTC. It yields the protein CASKGGQGNIQYF.

This clonotype was counted only a few times. The chain is built from TRBV20-1 and TRBJ2-3; possibly TRBD2 for D (6 bases). The CDR3 is 16 residues long. With 5 bases removed from V and 4 bases from J, the gap between germline ends came to 22 bases. Per germline, CDR1 DFQATT and CDR2 SNEGSKA (reference sequence). The CDR3 here is CSAGPRDSAIPDTQYF. Here the CDR3 DNA reads TGCAGTGCTGGCCCGCGGGACTCAGCAATACCAGATACGCAGTATTTT.

The chain carries TRBV6-2 or TRBV6-3 and TRBJ2-3; 8 bases line up with TRBD2. V lost 2 bases, J lost 3 bases, and 7 bases stayed unmatched. CDR3 length equals 16 residues. Germline CDR1 reads MNHEY; CDR2 reads SVGEGT. The CDR3 reads CASSYLAGGRTDTQYF. CDR3 bases: TGTGCCAGCAGTTACCTGGCGGGGGGAAGGACAGATACGCAGTATTTT.

Many counts were recorded for this clonotype. The chain carries TRBV29-1 and TRBJ2-2; no firm D call. CDR3 length equals 12 residues. Trimming took off 5 bases at V and 5 bases at J, with 9 bases between the two ends. Per the germline V gene, CDR1 is SQVTM and CDR2 is ANQGSEA. CDR3 nucleotides: TGCAGCGTTCCGATGATGACCGGGGAGCTGTTTTTT. Protein sequence: CSVPMMTGELFF.

This clonotype was seen many times. This sequence joins TRBV12-3 or TRBV12-4 and TRBJ1-6; weak D call: TRBD1 (6 bases). V was clipped by 7 bases and J by 8 bases, with 12 bases between them. The CDR3 spans 13 residues. CDR3 bases: TGTGCCAGCACCTGGGGGCAGGATTCACCCCTCCACTTT. This codes for CASTWGQDSPLHF.

This clonotype was seen only a few times. This chain links TRBV3-1 with TRBJ1-6; 10 bases agree with TRBD1. V trimming: 2 bases; J trimming: 7 bases; junction bases outside the gene matches: 8. Germline lookup yields CDR1 LGHDT and CDR2 YNNKEL (reference sequence). This CDR3 contains 17 residues. The CDR3 nucleotides are TGTGCCAGCAGCCAAAAAGGGACAGGGGTGAAGAATTCACCCCTCCACTTT. It translates to CASSQKGTGVKNSPLHF.

There are many counts of this clonotype. The chain joins TRBV29-1 to TRBJ2-5, with 7 nucleotides matching TRBD1. The CDR3 has 15 residues. V lost 7 bases and J lost 1; bases outside the gene matches: 12. Germline lookup yields CDR1 SQVTM and CDR2 ANQGSEA. The CDR3 DNA is TGCAGCGCCCCTTCTTCCGGGACAGTCCAAGAGACCCAGTACTTC. Its translation: CSAPSSGTVQETQYF.